Presented here are 22 T cell receptor beta chains from one specimen sequenced in a study of regulatory T cells in long-lasting Graves disease. Time point given: newly diagnosed GD, antithyroid drugs for less than 3 months. The TCR library was made from RNA that had been extracted from PBMCs in TRIzol. Assembly of TCR beta libraries relied on iRepertoire HTBI primers together with Arm-PCR of CDR3 regions. A single record per CDR3 protein comes from TCRdb applying MiXCR to the multiplex PCR reads. The sample contains over 500,000 distinct CDR3 sequences, roughly 15% of which appear only once. These data were also filed under a second study, of T cells in Graves' hyperthyroidism and ophthalmopathy.

Specimen: peripheral blood mononuclear cells (PBMCs), collected at new diagnosis, from a patient treated with antithyroid drugs. These receptors all come from a woman in her 30s with Graves disease.

Notes on this clonotype: A much larger clone differs from this one at a single base, so this may be a read error. Since the CDR3 does not end with the conserved phenylalanine or tryptophan, this likely comes from a read error. The rearrangement links TRBV28 to TRBJ1-3; D uncertain. This CDR3 comprises 16 residues. Trimming took off 2 bases at V and 3 bases at J, with 14 bases between the two ends. The germline V gene encodes CDR1 MDHEN and CDR2 SYDVKM. The CDR3 reads CASSLPGPQGGNTIYS. The CDR3 region has the DNA TGTGCCAGCAGTTTACCTGGACCCCAAGGTGGAAACACCATATATTCT.

There are many counts of this clonotype. The V and J genes are TRBV27 and TRBJ2-1; 10 positions agree with TRBD2. The CDR3 covers 16 residues. CDR1 and CDR2 (germline): MNHEY, SMNVEV (reference sequence). J was trimmed by 5 bases and V by 8 bases; bases with no gene match: 12. CDR3 bases: TGTGCCAGCGGACCTTCAGCGGGAGGGCGAAACAATGAGCAGTTCTTC. Translating gives CASGPSAGGRNNEQFF.

This clonotype was seen a few times. The chain couples TRBV20-1 to TRBJ1-4; 9 positions agree with TRBD1. Germline CDR1 reads DFQATT; CDR2 reads SNEGSKA (reference sequence). Unmatched junction bases numbered 3, after V lost 6 bases and J lost 4 bases. This CDR3 region has 13 residues. The CDR3 DNA reads as TGCAGTGCGCCGGGACAGGGTAATGAAAAACTGTTTTTT. Protein product: CSAPGQGNEKLFF.

Comments on this clonotype: A much larger clone is a single base away; this may be a read error. Because it lacks the conserved phenylalanine or tryptophan at the end, this CDR3 is likely a read error. V and J are TRBV7-9 and TRBJ2-7; D may be TRBD1 or TRBD2 (6 bases each). Germline-derived CDR1 and CDR2 are SEHNR and FQNEAQ (reference sequence). The CDR3 extends over 15 amino acids. The V gene lost 1 base and the J gene lost 2 bases, with 12 bases spanning the gap. Here the CDR3 DNA reads TGTGCCAGCAGCTTAGACCTCGGGGGCCCCTACGAGCAGTACTCC. Encoded protein: CASSLDLGGPYEQYS.

This clonotype showed up many times. The CDR3 DNA is TGTGCCAGCAGCGCATCCAGGATAAGCTCCTACGAGCAGTACTTC. Amino acids: CASSASRISSYEQYF. V and J are TRBV11-2 and TRBJ2-7; D is undetermined. CDR3 size: 15 residues. Per the germline V gene, CDR1 is SGHAT and CDR2 is FQNNGV. V dropped 5 bases and J dropped 0 bases, with 14 bases sitting between them.

This clonotype came up a few times. The chain joins TRBV3-1 to TRBJ1-1; D unresolved. The CDR3 contains 11 residues. V shed 5 bases and J shed 8 bases, with 9 bases lying between them. Per the germline V gene, CDR1 is LGHDT and CDR2 is YNNKEL (reference sequence). DNA of the CDR3: TGTGCCAGCAGCTCGGGGTTCGAAGCTTTCTTT. This gives the protein CASSSGFEAFF.

This clonotype was counted only a few times. The CDR3 DNA is TGTGCCAGCAGGGCCTCTGGAAACACCATATATTTT. As protein: CASRASGNTIYF. The J gene is TRBJ1-3, the V gene TRBV6-1, with D unresolved. The germline CDR1 and CDR2 sequences are MNHNS and SASEGT. This CDR3 has 12 amino acids. Trimming pared 6 bases from V and 0 bases from J, leaving 3 bases between.

The table lists this clonotype with many counts. This chain links TRBV7-6 with TRBJ2-7, with 8 bases identical to TRBD1. CDR3 length: 17 residues. The germline V gene encodes CDR1 SGHVS and CDR2 FNYEAQ. V trimming: 5 bases; J trimming: 4 bases; junction bases outside the gene matches: 16. In DNA form, the CDR3 reads TGTGCCAGCAGCCCAACCACGGGACAGGAGCTCCAGTACGAGCAGTACTTC. Translation gives CASSPTTGQELQYEQYF.

The V gene is TRBV25-1, the J gene TRBJ2-3; no definite D call. This CDR3 has 16 amino acids. Germline loops: CDR1 MGHDK, CDR2 SYGVNS. V was shortened by 1 base and J by 0 bases, with 11 bases between the two germline ends. CDR3 loop: CASSEWSTPSTDTQYF. In nucleotides, the CDR3 is TGTGCCAGCAGTGAATGGTCAACGCCTAGCACAGATACGCAGTATTTT.

V gene TRBV20-1 combines with J gene TRBJ2-1, with 14 bases fitting TRBD2. Per the germline V gene, CDR1 is DFQATT and CDR2 is SNEGSKA (reference sequence). The CDR3 contains 11 residues. CDR3 sequence: CGGLAGAEQFF. The CDR3 bases are TGCGGGGGACTAGCGGGAGCTGAGCAGTTCTTC.

This clonotype is a singleton in its sample. The V call is TRBV28, the J call TRBJ2-7, with 9 bases aligning to TRBD1. Losses at the gene ends were 5 bases for V and 0 bases for J; bases not matched to a gene: 8. This CDR3 has 16 residues. Germline CDR1 MDHEN, CDR2 SYDVKM. The CDR3 bases are TGTGCCAGCAGTCGGACAGGGGTATTAGTCTCCTACGAGCAGTACTTC. The encoded protein is CASSRTGVLVSYEQYF.

This clonotype was seen more than once but under ten times. V is TRBV28 and J is TRBJ1-3; D is perhaps TRBD1 (6 bases). Trimming left V 7 bases short and J 0 bases short, with 13 bases between. CDR1 MDHEN and CDR2 SYDVKM come from the germline V gene. The CDR3 consists of 15 residues. The CDR3 DNA reads TGTGCCAGCAATACGCAGGGGACCTCTGGAAACACCATATATTTT. It translates to CASNTQGTSGNTIYF.

The V gene is TRBV19, the J gene TRBJ2-3; D might be TRBD2 (5 bases). Per germline, CDR1 LNHDA and CDR2 SQIVND (reference sequence). Trimming took 0 bases from V and 0 from J, leaving 7 bases between them. CDR3 length: 15 amino acids. The CDR3 nucleotides read TGTGCCAGTAGTATAGAGAGGGTTAGCACAGATACGCAGTATTTT. Encoded protein: CASSIERVSTDTQYF.

At least ten counts were recorded for this clonotype. The rearrangement links TRBV7-9 to TRBJ2-7; 7 nucleotides align to TRBD1. The CDR3 extends over 15 amino acids. Germline V gene lookup returns CDR1 SEHNR and CDR2 FQNEAQ (reference sequence). With 6 bases clipped from V and 4 bases from J, the junction kept 12 bases outside the gene matches. The CDR3 loop reads CASSSSGTVSYEQYF. Written as DNA, the CDR3 is TGTGCCAGCAGTTCCTCCGGGACAGTCAGTTACGAGCAGTACTTC.

In its sample, this clonotype was seen many times. The chain is built from TRBV12-3 or TRBV12-4 and TRBJ2-4; D assignment may be TRBD1 or TRBD2 (5 bases each). Trimming stripped 4 bases from V and 0 bases from J, with 13 bases between. CDR3 length: 16 amino acids. CDR3 amino acids: CASSSGTRLAKNIQYF. The CDR3 DNA reads TGTGCCAGCAGTTCCGGGACCCGCCTAGCCAAAAACATTCAGTACTTC.

This clonotype showed up just a few times. This chain uses TRBV20-1 with TRBJ2-7; TRBD1 or TRBD2 may be the D gene (5 bases each). The V end lost 6 bases, the J end lost 7 bases, and 22 bases lay between the germline ends. The V gene's germline CDR1 is DFQATT and CDR2 SNEGSKA (reference sequence). The CDR3 is made up of 14 amino acids. The DNA of the CDR3 is TGCAGTGCACGAGGCAGGGCCAATTCGGGGGAGCAGTACTTC. It codes for CSARGRANSGEQYF.

This clonotype was seen many times. The V call is TRBV12-3 or TRBV12-4, the J call TRBJ2-4; perhaps TRBD2 as D (5 bases). This CDR3 has 12 amino acids. V was pared by 1 base and J by 9 bases, with 7 bases between. The CDR3 bases are TGTGCCAGCAGTTTAGGTGGGAGCATTCAGTACTTC. Protein product: CASSLGGSIQYF.

This clonotype was seen a few times. V is TRBV20-1 and J is TRBJ2-3, with 7 bases fitting TRBD2. Per germline, CDR1 DFQATT and CDR2 SNEGSKA (reference sequence). The CDR3 is 15 residues long. V shed 7 bases, J shed 2 bases, and the junction held 12 bases outside the gene matches. The CDR3 DNA reads as TGCAGTGAACAGGAGCGCGGGAGCTCCACAGATACGCAGTATTTT. It is translated as CSEQERGSSTDTQYF.

This clonotype was recorded at least ten times. The rearrangement joins TRBV28 to TRBJ2-1; D perhaps matches TRBD2 (7 bases). V dropped 3 bases and J dropped 4 bases, with 19 bases sitting between them. Germline V gene lookup returns CDR1 MDHEN and CDR2 SYDVKM. CDR3 length equals 17 residues. DNA of the CDR3: TGTGCCAGCAGTTTGGGGGCTAGCGGAGCGGTTTACAATGAGCAGTTCTTC. Amino acids: CASSLGASGAVYNEQFF.

The rearrangement links TRBV7-2 to TRBJ2-1; 12 bases are shared with TRBD1. With V trimmed by 4 bases and J by 14 bases, 3 bases remained unmatched. The length of the CDR3 is 12 residues. Per the germline V gene, CDR1 is SGHTA and CDR2 is FQGNSA. CDR3 bases: TGTGCCAGCAGCTGGGACAGGGGGCTCGAGTTCTTC. It encodes CASSWDRGLEFF.

This clonotype was counted a few times. The rearrangement joins TRBV6-2 or TRBV6-3 to TRBJ2-4; D ambiguous. Germline lookup yields CDR1 MNHEY and CDR2 SVGEGT. Trimming removed 4 bases from V and 5 bases from J, with 6 bases in between. The CDR3 is 12 amino acids. The CDR3 loop reads CASSSAENIQYF. CDR3 in DNA: TGTGCCAGCAGTTCCGCCGAAAACATTCAGTACTTC.

This clonotype came up once. A much larger clone sits a single nucleotide away, making a read error possible. A read error is likely, as this CDR3 ends without the conserved phenylalanine or tryptophan. The chain is built from TRBV3-1 and TRBJ2-5; TRBD2 matches at 9 bases. V gave up 1 base and J gave up 5 bases; unmatched junction bases: 8. The CDR3 runs to 16 residues. CDR1 and CDR2 (germline): LGHDT, YNNKEL (reference sequence). The CDR3 loop reads CASSQAPSGTLETQYL. Written as DNA, the CDR3 is TGTGCCAGCAGCCAAGCCCCTAGCGGGACGCTGGAGACCCAGTACCTC.